This T cell receptor (beta chain) originates from a study of blood T cell repertoires in COVID-19. The wider study: PBMCs, B-cell-depleted T cells, or T cells were the source of the cDNA or gDNA that made up the material.

V lost 5 bases to trimming and J lost 3 bases, with 20 bases between them. The germline V gene encodes CDR1 MNHEY and CDR2 SVGEGT. The CDR3 length is 17 residues. Using immunoSEQ multiplex PCR, the repertoire was profiled, and TCRdb retains in-frame clones only, with some absent. This sample yields approximately 250,000 clones, of which 70% to 90% are seen a single time; around 2% belongs to the top ten. Ages ranged from about 18 to 89 years, with residence in about 23 US areas. Sequencing was carried out using PBMCs or T cells enriched from blood (not recorded which). The chain carries TRBV6-2 or TRBV6-3 and TRBJ1-5, with D perhaps matching TRBD1 (5 bases). The receptor comes from a woman aged 60-70 years in a cohort exposed to, infected with or recovered from COVID-19 (not recorded which). CDR3 sequence (DNA): TGTGCCAGCAGTAGGGTTCCGACCCGGGGACTCAATCAGCCCCAGCATTTT. Protein product: CASSRVPTRGLNQPQHF.